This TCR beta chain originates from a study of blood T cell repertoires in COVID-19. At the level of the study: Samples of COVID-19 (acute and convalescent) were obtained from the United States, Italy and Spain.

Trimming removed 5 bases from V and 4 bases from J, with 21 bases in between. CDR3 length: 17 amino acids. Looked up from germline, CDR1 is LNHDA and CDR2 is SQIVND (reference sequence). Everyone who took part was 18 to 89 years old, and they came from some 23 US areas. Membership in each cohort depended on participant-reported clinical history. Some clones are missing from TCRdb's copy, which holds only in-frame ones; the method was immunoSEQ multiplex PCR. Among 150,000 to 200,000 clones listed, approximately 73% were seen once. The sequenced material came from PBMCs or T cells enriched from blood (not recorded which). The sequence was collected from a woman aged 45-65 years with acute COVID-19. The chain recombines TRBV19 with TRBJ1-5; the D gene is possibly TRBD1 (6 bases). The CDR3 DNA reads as TGTGCCAGTAGTGTCTTCGTATTGGGGGCGGTAAATCAGCCCCAGCATTTT. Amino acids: CASSVFVLGAVNQPQHF.